This T cell receptor beta chain is from a study of cytomegalovirus exposure and HLA in healthy donors. Details on this clone: Its cognate antigen is unknown.

The study's findings and limits: Compared with the roughly 700-donor mean, an Asian-associated ancestry cluster reportedly had fewer N-insertions, according to a later analysis.

The CDR3 is made up of 16 amino acids. In germline, CDR1 is SGHNT, CDR2 YYREEE (reference sequence). The J segment lost 2 bases and the V segment lost 4 bases, leaving 11 bases of the junction unmatched. PCR primers comprised 60 Vbeta and 13 Jbeta primers. Sequenced by immunoSEQ multiplex PCR; TCRdb stores in-frame clones only, minus some. This table holds approximately 110,000 clones, 74% found once. Sequencing was performed on PBMCs. J is TRBJ2-5 and V is TRBV5-4; 7 nucleotides align to TRBD2. This clonotype originated in a man aged 50-60 years in good health and CMV-seropositive. The CDR3 DNA reads TGTGCCAGCAGCCCGGTTGGCCCCGGGGGGCAAGAGACCCAGTACTTC. This codes for CASSPVGPGGQETQYF.